This paragraph covers one T cell receptor beta chain sequence. This specimen comes from a study of blood T cell repertoires in COVID-19. Study as a whole: Samples of COVID-19 (acute and convalescent) were obtained from the United States, Italy and Spain.

V gave up 2 bases and J gave up 6 bases; unmatched junction bases: 14. CDR1 is SEHNR and CDR2 is FQNEAQ in the germline V gene (reference sequence). The CDR3 runs 18 residues. The repertoire was sequenced with immunoSEQ multiplex PCR; TCRdb's copy has only in-frame clones and lacks some. The profile shows fewer than 350,000 clones, approximately 90% of them singletons. The TCR sequence derives from a woman under 40 with acute COVID-19. This chain links TRBV7-9 with TRBJ2-3, with 10 bases matching TRBD1. The sequencing sample was made of PBMCs or T cells enriched from blood (not recorded which). The CDR3 DNA reads TGTGCCAGCAGCTTAAGGTTTTCGGGGACAGGGGTTTCCGATACGCAGTATTTT. This encodes CASSLRFSGTGVSDTQYF. Supplemented by reference TRBV7-9 and TRBJ2-3, the full variable domain reads DTGVSQNPRHKITKRGQNVTFRCDPISEHNRLYWYRQTLGQGPEFLTYFQNEAQLEKSRLLSDRFSAERPKGSFSTLEIQRTEQGDSAMYLCASSLRFSGTGVSDTQYFGPGTRLTVL.